This T cell receptor beta chain was identified during a study of identical twins. This clonotype was picked up many times. The ends lost 6 bases at V and 2 bases at J; junction bases unmatched: 1. There are 14 residues in the CDR3. Each CDR3 protein is one row after TCRdb ran MiXCR on the 5' RACE reads. In the table there are around 370,000 distinct CDR3 sequences, approximately 10% of which are singletons. The sequencing input was naive T cells sorted from blood. This receptor was identified in a woman between 45 and 60 years old in good health. This chain uses TRBV12-3 or TRBV12-4 with TRBJ2-7; the match to TRBD2 covers 13 bases. The CDR3 sequence is CASRGTSGTYEQYF. The CDR3, as DNA: TGTGCCAGCAGGGGGACTAGCGGGACCTACGAGCAGTACTTC.